This passage covers 14 T cell receptor beta chains from one sample sequenced in a study of T cell repertoires in cytomegalovirus infection (dated by TCRdb to about 2019). The sample was run on an Illumina HiSeq 1500. TCRdb took the public reads, trimmed them with fastp at Q25, ran MiXCR for clone calling and kept in-frame beta chains. For every CDR3 protein sequence, its rows merge into one entry that carries the most common genes and DNA. The sample contains roughly 320,000 distinct CDR3 sequences, 9.5% of them found a single time. Around 4% of the sample rests with the top ten. Input material: PBMCs. The receptors come from a human donor in good health (CMV status not recorded). Some clones in this sample may be carry-over from other donors' samples.

This rearrangement joins TRBV27 to TRBJ2-7, with D hard to call. With 8 bases removed from V and 0 bases from J, the gap between germline ends came to 14 bases. The CDR3 runs 14 residues. CDR1 and CDR2 (germline): MNHEY, SMNVEV (reference sequence). The CDR3 is CASQRAGISYEQYF. In nucleotides, the CDR3 is TGTGCCAGCCAAAGGGCAGGCATCTCCTACGAGCAGTACTTC.

V gene TRBV28 combines with J gene TRBJ2-7; maybe TRBD2 (5 bases). Germline values: CDR1 MDHEN, CDR2 SYDVKM. Trimming took 6 bases from V and 0 from J, leaving 18 bases between them. The CDR3 loop spans 16 amino acids. The CDR3 spells CASSRTNSGYSYEQYF. The CDR3 DNA follows: TGTGCCAGCAGCCGAACCAACAGCGGATACTCCTACGAGCAGTACTTC. Full variable domain (outside the CDR3, taken from reference TRBV28 and TRBJ2-7): DVKVTQSSRYLVKRTGEKVFLECVQDMDHENMFWYRQDPGLGLRLIYFSYDVKMKEKGDIPEGYSVSREKKERFSLILESASTNQTSMYLCASSRTNSGYSYEQYFGPGTRLTVT.

The V call is TRBV29-1, the J call TRBJ2-1; weak D call: TRBD2 (6 bases). Germline V gene data show CDR1 as SQVTM and CDR2 as ANQGSEA. The CDR3 covers 15 residues. V was cut by 7 bases and J by 1 base, with 17 bases left in between. The CDR3 reads CSAIYPGRSYNEQFF. The DNA for the CDR3 is TGCAGCGCCATATACCCGGGGAGGTCCTACAATGAGCAGTTCTTC.

Only a few counts were recorded for this clonotype. The chain joins TRBV7-9 to TRBJ2-5; 7 positions match TRBD1. The CDR3 is made up of 16 amino acids. V shed 5 bases and J 3 bases; nucleotides not matched to a gene: 12. Germline assignment: CDR1 SEHNR and CDR2 FQNEAQ (reference sequence). This chain's CDR3 is CASSTSNRQGKETQYF. For the CDR3, the DNA is TGTGCCAGCAGCACTTCGAACCGACAGGGCAAAGAGACCCAGTACTTC.

The chain links TRBV6-6 to TRBJ1-1; maybe TRBD1 (5 bases). In germline, CDR1 is MNHNY, CDR2 SVGAGI (reference sequence). The CDR3 runs to 16 residues. The ends were cut back, 8 bases at V and 4 bases at J, with 23 bases in the middle. The CDR3 spells CASGYPKEGTGTEAFF. The CDR3 nucleotides are TGTGCCAGCGGGTATCCGAAAGAGGGGACTGGCACTGAAGCTTTCTTT.

This clonotype appeared a few times. This chain uses TRBV6-4 with TRBJ1-2; D is ambiguous. Germline lookup yields CDR1 MRHNA and CDR2 SNTAGT. The CDR3 runs 15 residues. V lost 0 bases to trimming and J lost 4 bases, with 12 bases between them. The CDR3 DNA sequence: TGTGCCAGCAGTGACTCGATCGGCTATCCCTATGGCTACACCTTC. Residues: CASSDSIGYPYGYTF.

Only a few counts were recorded for this clonotype. The chain couples TRBV7-8 to TRBJ2-7; TRBD2 matches at 7 bases. Germline V gene sequence: CDR1 SGHVS, CDR2 FQNEAQ. This CDR3 is built from 14 residues. The V gene end was trimmed by 5 bases and the J gene end by 3 bases; junction bases not matched to a gene: 7. CDR3 DNA sequence: TGTGCCAGCAGCGCCCGGGACTACCGCTACGAGCAGTACTTC. The encoded protein is CASSARDYRYEQYF.

This chain connects TRBV19 to TRBJ2-5; the match to TRBD1 covers 12 bases. The V segment lost 4 bases and the J segment 7 bases; nucleotides outside the gene matches: 10. The germline V gene encodes CDR1 LNHDA and CDR2 SQIVND (reference sequence). The CDR3 is made up of 16 amino acids. The CDR3 DNA follows: TGTGCCAGTAGTAGCGGGACAGGGGGCTCGTACGGGACCCAGTACTTC. As protein: CASSSGTGGSYGTQYF.

This clonotype appeared a few times. CDR3 sequence: CASSRTQEQYF. Written as DNA, the CDR3 is TGTGCCAGCAGTCGAACACAGGAGCAGTACTTC. V and J are TRBV6-2 or TRBV6-3 and TRBJ2-7; no firm D call. The V gene lost 5 bases and the J gene lost 7 bases, with 9 bases spanning the gap. The CDR3 has 11 residues. Germline CDR1 reads MNHEY; CDR2 reads SVGEGT.

This clonotype was counted at least ten times. V gene TRBV11-2 combines with J gene TRBJ1-2; no firm D call. Per germline, CDR1 SGHAT and CDR2 FQNNGV. This CDR3 region has 14 residues. The V end lost 4 bases, the J end lost 4 bases, and 13 bases lay between the germline ends. The chain's CDR3 is CASSSGNGLYGYTF. Here the CDR3 DNA reads TGTGCCAGCAGCTCGGGAAACGGACTCTATGGCTACACCTTC.

The V gene is TRBV11-2, the J gene TRBJ2-1; 8 bases are shared with TRBD2. V was clipped by 4 bases and J by 3 bases; unmatched bases: 5. This CDR3 has 15 residues. CDR1 is SGHAT and CDR2 is FQNNGV in the germline V gene. CDR3 residues: CASSSRLAIYNEQFF. CDR3 bases: TGTGCCAGCAGCTCCCGACTAGCGATCTACAATGAGCAGTTCTTC.

This clonotype was observed a handful of times. V usage is TRBV6-2 or TRBV6-3 and J usage is TRBJ1-1, with TRBD1 identical over 7 bases. Per the germline V gene, CDR1 is MNHEY and CDR2 is SVGEGT. Unmatched junction bases numbered 13, after V lost 6 bases and J lost 6 bases. There are 15 residues in the CDR3. This CDR3 reads CASSAPGRTGSEAFF. The CDR3 bases are TGTGCCAGCAGCGCACCGGGTCGGACAGGATCTGAAGCTTTCTTT.

This clonotype was counted only a few times. As DNA, the CDR3 is TGTGCCAGCAGTTGGCCGGGACAGGGGAAAGAGCAGTACTTC. Its protein product is CASSWPGQGKEQYF. The chain recombines TRBV12-3 or TRBV12-4 with TRBJ2-7; 10 nucleotides agree with TRBD1. The CDR3 is 14 residues long. V gave up 4 bases and J gave up 7 bases; unmatched junction bases: 7.

The rearrangement links TRBV29-1 to TRBJ2-1; 9 nucleotides agree with TRBD2. The V gene end was trimmed by 3 bases and the J gene end by 7 bases; junction bases not matched to a gene: 13. Per the germline V gene, CDR1 is SQVTM and CDR2 is ANQGSEA. This CDR3 comprises 16 residues. The CDR3 here is CSVESVASGKSNEQFF. DNA of the CDR3: TGCAGCGTTGAGTCGGTGGCTAGCGGGAAGAGTAATGAGCAGTTCTTC.